This T cell receptor beta chain was documented in a study of T cell responses to AZD1222 COVID-19 vaccine. Details on this clone: The antigen is not known.

The V and J ends lost 7 bases and 4 bases, in that order; junction bases with no gene match: 5. Germline V gene sequence: CDR1 MDHEN, CDR2 SYDVKM. The CDR3 spans 13 residues. Samples with a second dose at about 4 or about 12 weeks were pooled together. General study points: Nearly half of spike-specific TCRs reportedly target unmutated variant regions.

Repertoires were generated with immunoSEQ multiplex PCR, while TCRdb's copy carries only in-frame clones and drops some. The data hold roughly 200,000 clones, with roughly 92% observed a single time. This clonotype originated in an adult who received the AZD1222 COVID-19 vaccine. This chain uses TRBV28 with TRBJ1-2; 8 bases agree with TRBD1. The source material was peripheral blood, sampled 28 days after the second AZD1222 dose. CDR3 sequence: CASIDTGGYGYTF. Written as DNA, the CDR3 is TGTGCCAGCATAGACACAGGGGGCTATGGCTACACCTTC.